Listed below are T cell receptor beta chains from one sample, sequenced in a study of human T cells and chemical hapten exposure. TCRdb re-derived calls from the RACE reads in MiXCR, one entry per CDR3 protein. Here the sample spans around 120,000 distinct CDR3 sequences, about 13% being singletons. The sequenced sample was whole blood, obtained in connection with sensitization to the hapten diphenylcyclopropenone (DPC). The source is a woman aged 18-29 years with alopecia areata. Some clones in this sample may be carry-over from other donors' samples. Each CDR3 is given with its conserved first and last residue. Each record gives: D gene, clone size, V gene, J gene, CDR3 protein, CDR3 DNA. A D gene is named only where the DNA matches it firmly. Part of the rows lack a size; the others show once, few, many or a class for expanded clones.

TRBD2	-	TRBV4-3	TRBJ2-7	CASSQDSLAGGHRNEQYF	TGCGCCAGCAGCCAAGATAGTCTAGCGGGGGGCCACCGAAACGAGCAGTACTTC
-	few	TRBV20-1	TRBJ2-7	CSARSTVTVYEQYF	TGCAGTGCTAGATCGACAGTGACGGTCTACGAGCAGTACTTC
-	few	TRBV29-1	TRBJ2-7	CSVATHEQYF	TGCAGCGTTGCTACGCACGAGCAGTACTTC
-	few	TRBV20-1	TRBJ1-5	CSASPPRGGNQPQHF	TGCAGTGCTAGTCCCCCCAGGGGTGGCAATCAGCCCCAGCATTTT
TRBD2	few	TRBV20-1	TRBJ2-1	CSAGLSGGNPYNEQFF	TGCAGTGCTGGCCTTAGCGGGGGCAATCCCTACAATGAGCAGTTCTTC
-	few	TRBV12-3/TRBV12-4	TRBJ1-5	CASSSDRLPNQPQHF	TGTGCCAGCAGTTCAGACAGACTCCCCAATCAGCCCCAGCATTTT
-	few	TRBV29-1	TRBJ2-5	CSVENLGSWETQYF	TGCAGCGTTGAAAACCTCGGGAGCTGGGAGACCCAGTACTTC
-	few	TRBV9	TRBJ2-2	CASSREVGGELFF	TGTGCCAGCAGCCGCGAAGTGGGCGGGGAGCTGTTTTTT
TRBD2	few	TRBV20-1	TRBJ2-5	CSAKPLAGAQETQYF	TGCAGTGCAAAACCTCTAGCGGGGGCACAAGAGACCCAGTACTTC
-	few	TRBV20-1	TRBJ1-4	CSGKDNREKLFF	TGCAGTGGAAAAGATAATCGGGAAAAACTGTTTTTT
TRBD1	many	TRBV25-1	TRBJ1-1	CASSDTTKPTGRAFF	TGTGCCAGCAGTGATACAACTAAACCGACAGGGCGGGCTTTCTTT
-	once	TRBV9	TRBJ2-7	CASSARLGTAVEQYF	TGTGCCAGCAGCGCCAGACTAGGGACCGCCGTCGAGCAGTACTTC
-	few	TRBV25-1	TRBJ2-5	CASSGGSSQETQYF	TGTGCCAGCAGTGGAGGCTCGAGTCAAGAGACCCAGTACTTC
-	few	TRBV12-3/TRBV12-4	TRBJ1-2	CASSLDRRGYTF	TGTGCCAGCAGCCTGGACAGAAGGGGCTACACCTTC
-	-	TRBV18	TRBJ1-5	CASSPYRGAPLNQPQHF	TGTGCCAGCTCACCCTATAGGGGGGCCCCCTTGAATCAGCCCCAGCATTTT
-	many	TRBV20-1	TRBJ1-2	CSARDEDGYGYTF	TGCAGTGCTAGAGATGAGGACGGCTATGGCTACACCTTC
-	many	TRBV9	TRBJ2-3	CASSPLSGSKSKDTQYF	TGTGCCAGCAGCCCCCTCTCCGGGTCGAAGTCCAAAGATACGCAGTATTTT
-	many	TRBV12-3/TRBV12-4	TRBJ2-3	CASSRGHSTDTQYF	TGTGCCAGCAGTCGAGGTCACAGTACAGATACGCAGTATTTT
-	many	TRBV16	TRBJ1-1	CASSQGAGVDAFF	TGTGCCAGCAGCCAAGGAGCCGGGGTAGATGCTTTCTTT
-	-	TRBV10-3	TRBJ1-2	CAISESPSDGYTF	TGTGCCATCAGTGAGTCACCTTCCGATGGCTACACCTTC
-	once	TRBV4-1	TRBJ1-1	CASSQERQNTEAFF	TGCGCCAGCAGCCAAGAACGACAGAACACTGAAGCTTTCTTT
TRBD1	many	TRBV18	TRBJ2-1	CASSPRGQGGGYEQFF	TGTGCCAGCTCACCCAGGGGACAGGGCGGAGGCTATGAGCAGTTCTTC
-	few	TRBV2	TRBJ2-5	CASSVGVLPGETQYF	TGTGCCAGCAGTGTCGGAGTCCTGCCAGGGGAGACCCAGTACTTC
-	many	TRBV10-3	TRBJ2-6	CAISDPRSSGANVLTF	TGTGCCATCAGTGACCCTCGGAGCTCTGGGGCCAACGTCCTGACTTTC
TRBD1	few	TRBV5-1	TRBJ1-2	CASSLDRFGYTF	TGCGCCAGCAGTCTGGACAGGTTTGGCTACACCTTC
TRBD1	many	TRBV6-5	TRBJ1-6	CASTTGDYNSPLHF	TGTGCCAGCACTACAGGGGACTATAATTCACCCCTCCACTTT
-	many	TRBV11-2	TRBJ2-7	CASSLGPGSSYEQYF	TGTGCCAGCAGCTTAGGACCGGGGAGCTCCTACGAGCAGTACTTC
TRBD1	few	TRBV11-2	TRBJ2-3	CASSLAPRGRSTDTQYF	TGTGCCAGCAGCTTAGCCCCCAGGGGGCGAAGCACAGATACGCAGTATTTT
-	many	TRBV5-1	TRBJ2-3	CASSLSSQGGTDTQYF	TGCGCCAGCAGCTTGTCTTCACAGGGTGGGACAGATACGCAGTATTTT
TRBD2	-	TRBV29-1	TRBJ2-1	CSVEDPLAGRYNEQFF	TGCAGCGTTGAAGACCCCCTAGCGGGGCGTTACAATGAGCAGTTCTTC
TRBD2	few	TRBV12-3/TRBV12-4	TRBJ2-7	CASSPDPTGGGVQYF	TGTGCCAGCAGCCCAGATCCCACGGGCGGGGGTGTGCAGTACTTC
TRBD2	-	TRBV6-1	TRBJ2-1	CASTRGLAVSSYNEQFF	TGTGCCAGCACCCGAGGGCTAGCGGTAAGCTCCTACAATGAGCAGTTCTTC
-	-	TRBV7-2	TRBJ2-5	CASSLGQGTETQYF	TGTGCCAGCAGCTTAGGTCAGGGGACAGAGACCCAGTACTTC
-	few	TRBV6-2/TRBV6-3	TRBJ1-5	CASSFPGTNQPQHF	TGTGCCAGCAGTTTCCCTGGGACCAATCAGCCCCAGCATTTT
-	few	TRBV3-1	TRBJ2-1	CASSYGSLRGQFF	TGTGCCAGCAGCTACGGGTCTTTAAGGGGGCAGTTCTTC
-	once	TRBV27	TRBJ2-1	CASRDQSSYNEQFF	TGTGCCAGCAGGGACCAAAGCTCCTACAATGAGCAGTTCTTC
-	-	TRBV18	TRBJ1-3	CASSPPWQTSGNTIYF	TGTGCCAGCTCACCACCCTGGCAGACCTCTGGAAACACCATATATTTT
TRBD1	few	TRBV13	TRBJ2-1	CASSLLTTGRSLAEQFF	TGTGCCAGCAGCTTACTCACGACAGGGCGGTCGTTGGCTGAGCAGTTCTTC
-	many	TRBV5-1	TRBJ2-3	CASSEGQRLSTDTQYF	TGCGCCAGCAGCGAAGGACAGAGGTTGAGCACAGATACGCAGTATTTT
-	few	TRBV5-4	TRBJ2-1	CASRGLGNEQFF	TGTGCCAGCAGGGGCTTGGGGAATGAGCAGTTCTTC
-	-	TRBV6-6	TRBJ2-5	CASSYSNRLQETQYF	TGTGCCAGCAGTTACTCAAACCGCCTCCAAGAGACCCAGTACTTC
-	many	TRBV29-1	TRBJ2-2	CSARDYTGELFF	TGCAGCGCCAGGGATTACACCGGGGAGCTGTTTTTT
-	many	TRBV12-3/TRBV12-4	TRBJ1-6	CASSRDDHSPLHF	TGTGCCAGCAGCCGGGATGACCATTCACCCCTCCACTTT
TRBD1	few	TRBV5-4	TRBJ2-1	CASSFWQGVGNEQFF	TGTGCCAGCAGCTTTTGGCAGGGGGTAGGCAATGAGCAGTTCTTC
TRBD2	few	TRBV4-2	TRBJ2-7	CASSHPAGPSYEQYF	TGTGCCAGCAGCCACCCAGCGGGGCCTTCCTACGAGCAGTACTTC
TRBD2	-	TRBV5-6	TRBJ2-2	CASSLGLAGRATGELFF	TGTGCCAGCAGCTTGGGGCTAGCGGGTCGAGCGACCGGGGAGCTGTTTTTT